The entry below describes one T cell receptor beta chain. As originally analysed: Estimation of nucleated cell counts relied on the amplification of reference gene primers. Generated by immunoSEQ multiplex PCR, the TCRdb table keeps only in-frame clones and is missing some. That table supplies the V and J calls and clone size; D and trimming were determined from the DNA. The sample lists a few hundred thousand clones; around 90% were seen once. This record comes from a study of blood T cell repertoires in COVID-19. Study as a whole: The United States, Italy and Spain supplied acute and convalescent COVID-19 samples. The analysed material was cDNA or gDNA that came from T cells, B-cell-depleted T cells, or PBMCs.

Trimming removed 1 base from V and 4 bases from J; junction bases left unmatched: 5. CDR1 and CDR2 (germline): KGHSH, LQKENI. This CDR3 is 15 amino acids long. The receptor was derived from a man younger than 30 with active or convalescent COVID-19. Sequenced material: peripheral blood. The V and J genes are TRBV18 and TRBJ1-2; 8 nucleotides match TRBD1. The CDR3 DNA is TGTGCCAGCTCACCACTCGACAGGGGCCGCTATGGCTACACCTTC. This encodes CASSPLDRGRYGYTF.